Each of the 8 T cell receptor beta chains below was sequenced from the same sample in a study of identifying expanded T cells in peripheral blood. Method: immunoSEQ multiplex PCR; TCRdb's copy keeps in-frame clones and lacks some. The data show about 85,000 clones, approximately 89% seen once. Sequencing was done on a sample of blood. These receptors were obtained from a person between 18 and 69 years old in good health.

V usage is TRBV11-2 and J usage is TRBJ2-1, with 8 bases identical to TRBD1. V was clipped by 5 bases and J by 5 bases; unmatched bases: 11. Germline CDR1 and CDR2: SGHAT and FQNNGV. CDR3 length: 16 amino acids. The CDR3 DNA reads TGTGCCAGCAGCGGAAGACAGGGGTCCTTTGACAATGAGCAGTTCTTC. It is translated as CASSGRQGSFDNEQFF.

This clone was counted between two and nine times. The chain links TRBV27 to TRBJ1-6; perhaps TRBD1 as D (5 bases). Germline values: CDR1 MNHEY, CDR2 SMNVEV (reference sequence). V lost 2 bases, J lost 9 bases, and 11 bases lay in between. The CDR3 sequence is 14 residues long. The DNA of the CDR3 is TGTGCCAGCAGTTTACCAGGGATTGGTTCACCCCTCCACTTT. Translating gives CASSLPGIGSPLHF.

This rearrangement joins TRBV19 to TRBJ2-3; TRBD2 agrees at 11 bases. This CDR3 spans 21 amino acids. Germline V gives CDR1 LNHDA, CDR2 SQIVND (reference sequence). With 9 bases clipped from V and 0 bases from J, the junction kept 23 bases outside the gene matches. The DNA of the CDR3 is TGTGCCAGCCAAACTTCGTATCCCGGGACTAGCGGAACTCCTAGCACAGATACGCAGTATTTT. Its translation: CASQTSYPGTSGTPSTDTQYF.

The chain links TRBV7-2 to TRBJ1-2; D call uncertain. The CDR3 extends over 13 amino acids. Germline CDR1 is SGHTA and CDR2 is FQGNSA. V was pared by 5 bases and J by 4 bases, with 11 bases between. This chain's CDR3 is CASSADSIYGYTF. DNA of the CDR3: TGTGCCAGCAGCGCGGACTCTATCTATGGCTACACCTTC.

This chain joins TRBV28 and TRBJ2-5; 9 bases fit TRBD1. With 6 bases clipped from V and 1 base from J, the junction kept 9 bases outside the gene matches. Germline V gene lookup returns CDR1 MDHEN and CDR2 SYDVKM. CDR3 length equals 16 residues. CDR3: CASRSTQGAAQETQYF. CDR3 nucleotide sequence: TGTGCCAGCAGATCTACACAGGGGGCGGCCCAAGAGACCCAGTACTTC.

The chain carries TRBV27 and TRBJ1-4; the D gene is possibly TRBD1 (5 bases). This CDR3 contains 15 residues. The V and J ends lost 4 bases and 6 bases respectively, with 15 bases between them. CDR1 and CDR2 (germline): MNHEY, SMNVEV (reference sequence). The CDR3 spells CASSSRTPSYEKLFF. DNA for the CDR3: TGTGCCAGCAGTTCGAGGACACCGTCGTATGAAAAACTGTTTTTT.

The CDR3 DNA sequence: TGTGCCAGCAGCCAACAGGGTTGGGATTTGGTAGCCAAAAACATTCAGTACTTC. Protein: CASSQQGWDLVAKNIQYF. The chain has TRBV4-2 and TRBJ2-4, with D possibly being TRBD1 (5 bases). The CDR3 contains 18 residues. V was trimmed by 2 bases and J by 0 bases, leaving 17 bases between them. Germline V gene data show CDR1 as LGHNA and CDR2 as YNFKEQ.

The chain carries TRBV27 and TRBJ2-3; perhaps TRBD1 as D (5 bases). The CDR3 covers 15 residues. With 3 bases removed from V and 2 bases from J, the gap between germline ends came to 12 bases. Germline CDR1 is MNHEY and CDR2 is SMNVEV (reference sequence). Here the CDR3 reads CASSFWGRATDTQYF. The CDR3 nucleotides read TGTGCCAGCAGTTTTTGGGGCAGGGCCACAGATACGCAGTATTTT.